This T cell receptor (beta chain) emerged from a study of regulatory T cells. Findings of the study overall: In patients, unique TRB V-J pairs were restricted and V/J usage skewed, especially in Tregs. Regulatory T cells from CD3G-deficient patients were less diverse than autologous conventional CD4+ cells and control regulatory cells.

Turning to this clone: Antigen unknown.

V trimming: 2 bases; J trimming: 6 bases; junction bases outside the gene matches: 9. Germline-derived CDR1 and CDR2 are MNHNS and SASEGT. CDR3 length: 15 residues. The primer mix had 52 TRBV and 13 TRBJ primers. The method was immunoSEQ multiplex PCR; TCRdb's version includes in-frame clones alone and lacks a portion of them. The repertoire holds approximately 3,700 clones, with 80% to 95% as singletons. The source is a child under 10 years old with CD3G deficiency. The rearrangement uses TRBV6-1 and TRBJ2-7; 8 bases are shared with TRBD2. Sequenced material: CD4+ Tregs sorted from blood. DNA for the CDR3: TGTGCCAGCAGTGAAATCTTGGGCGGGAGGCGCGAGCAGTACTTC. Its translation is CASSEILGGRREQYF.